The present T cell receptor (beta chain) was sequenced within a study of T cells in Graves' hyperthyroidism and ophthalmopathy. Study results and limitations: Also found in blood were most expanded thyroid clonotypes above 0.001. A median about 6.2 months before onset, the model predicted ophthalmopathy.

It was considered stable Graves' hyperthyroidism when ophthalmopathy did not progress within 18 months. The V gene's germline CDR1 is SGHAT and CDR2 FQNNGV. The CDR3 length is 15 residues. V shed 5 bases and J shed 2 bases, with 16 bases lying between them. This clonotype has ten or more counts. Its antigen is not identified. Amplification of TCR beta CDR3 regions was performed using RNA transcripts as template. Using the HTBI primer set, a first-round RT-PCR was run on the TCR CDR3. TCRdb reprocessed the multiplex PCR reads with MiXCR, giving one entry per CDR3 protein. This sample has approximately 590,000 distinct CDR3 sequences, with 15% to 18% found just once.

The chain recombines TRBV11-2 with TRBJ2-7; weak D call: TRBD1 (6 bases). The sequence was collected from a woman aged 25 to 39 with Graves' hyperthyroidism. Sequenced material: blood. CDR3: CASSLTGTPTYEQYF. CDR3 nucleotides: TGTGCCAGCAGCCTCACCGGGACACCAACCTACGAGCAGTACTTC.